The 19 T cell receptor beta chains below all came from one sample that was sequenced in a study of cytomegalovirus exposure and HLA in healthy donors. PCR employed 60 Vbeta and 13 Jbeta primers. Here immunoSEQ multiplex PCR was the method, and the copy in TCRdb shows in-frame clones only, minus some. The sample totals more than 75,000 clones. What was sequenced was PBMCs. The receptors shown here come from a man aged 50 to 59 in good health and CMV-seropositive.

The CDR3 coding sequence is TGTGCCAGCAGCTTAGACAGGACCACATCTGAAGCTTTCTTT. This translates into CASSLDRTTSEAFF. This chain links TRBV7-2 with TRBJ1-1, with a tentative D call TRBD1 (5 bases). CDR3 length equals 14 residues. Germline lookup yields CDR1 SGHTA and CDR2 FQGNSA. V lost 1 base and J 6 bases, leaving 12 bases between the germline ends.

The chain has TRBV5-1 and TRBJ1-4, with TRBD1 matching 8 bases. Germline V gene sequence: CDR1 SGHRS, CDR2 YFSETQ. The length of the CDR3 is 15 residues. After removal of 0 bases from V and 6 bases from J, the junction contained 4 bases not matched to a gene. CDR3 residues: CASSLVPGQDEKLFF. CDR3 DNA: TGCGCCAGCAGCTTGGTACCGGGACAGGATGAAAAACTGTTTTTT.

The J gene is TRBJ1-1, the V gene TRBV7-9; D gene unclear. Per the germline V gene, CDR1 is SEHNR and CDR2 is FQNEAQ (reference sequence). V was clipped by 5 bases and J by 5 bases, with 12 bases between them. The CDR3 spans 13 residues. The CDR3 loop reads CASSLPRETEAFF. For the CDR3, the DNA is TGTGCCAGCAGCCTCCCGCGAGAAACTGAAGCTTTCTTT.

The V gene is TRBV6-6, the J gene TRBJ2-1; TRBD2 aligns across 10 bases. Germline trimming cut 2 bases from V and 4 bases from J; bases unmatched to any gene: 2. The CDR3 has 15 residues. Germline lookup yields CDR1 MNHNY and CDR2 SVGAGI (reference sequence). The CDR3 protein is CASSYRAGGYNEQFF. The CDR3 DNA follows: TGTGCCAGCAGTTACCGAGCGGGAGGGTACAATGAGCAGTTCTTC.

This chain joins TRBV6-5 and TRBJ2-1; 7 bases fit TRBD2. This CDR3 is 15 amino acids long. Trimming removed 2 bases from V and 8 bases from J; junction bases left unmatched: 9. In germline, CDR1 is MNHEY, CDR2 SVGAGI. The CDR3: CASSYRGSIADEQFF. For the CDR3, the DNA is TGTGCCAGCAGTTACCGCGGGAGTATTGCTGATGAGCAGTTCTTC.

The chain uses TRBV7-9 and TRBJ2-4; maybe TRBD1 (6 bases). Germline assignment: CDR1 SEHNR and CDR2 FQNEAQ (reference sequence). The length of the CDR3 is 17 residues. V lost 1 base to trimming and J lost 0 bases, with 13 bases between them. The CDR3 spells CASSLDGTRLAKNIQYF. The CDR3 bases are TGTGCCAGCAGCTTAGACGGGACACGTCTAGCCAAAAACATTCAGTACTTC.

This sequence joins TRBV29-1 and TRBJ1-1; D is undetermined. Deletions cut 7 bases from V and 5 bases from J, with 14 bases between. Germline CDR1 reads SQVTM; CDR2 reads ANQGSEA. The CDR3 extends over 12 amino acids. This CDR3 is CSAALRATEAFF. The CDR3 DNA follows: TGCAGCGCCGCCTTGAGGGCGACTGAAGCTTTCTTT.

The chain employs TRBV7-9 and TRBJ1-1; D may be TRBD1 (6 bases). V lost 5 bases to trimming and J lost 1 base, with 17 bases between them. The CDR3 is 16 amino acids. Germline V gene lookup returns CDR1 SEHNR and CDR2 FQNEAQ (reference sequence). The CDR3 loop is CASSPKSGAGNTEAFF. CDR3 sequence (DNA): TGTGCCAGCAGCCCAAAATCAGGGGCGGGGAACACTGAAGCTTTCTTT.

This chain uses TRBV25-1 with TRBJ2-7; D perhaps matches TRBD2 (5 bases). With 3 bases removed from V and 2 bases from J, the gap between germline ends came to 17 bases. CDR3 length: 16 residues. Germline-derived CDR1 and CDR2 are MGHDK and SYGVNS. CDR3 DNA sequence: TGTGCCAGCAGTGAGACGAGTACCCCTAGCCCCTACGAGCAGTACTTC. Translation gives CASSETSTPSPYEQYF.

The rearrangement joins TRBV27 to TRBJ2-1; D is perhaps TRBD2 (5 bases). The germline V and J ends were trimmed by 3 bases and 0 bases, with 15 bases remaining between them. The CDR3 length is 17 residues. Germline V gene lookup returns CDR1 MNHEY and CDR2 SMNVEV (reference sequence). This CDR3 reads CASSLLLGLRSYNEQFF. The CDR3 nucleotides are TGTGCCAGCAGTTTGCTCCTCGGACTCCGCTCCTACAATGAGCAGTTCTTC.

The chain combines TRBV7-3 with TRBJ2-6, with 15 bases matching TRBD2. From germline, CDR1 is SGHTA and CDR2 FQGTGA. The CDR3 consists of 18 residues. After removal of 4 bases from V and 2 bases from J, the junction contained 3 bases not matched to a gene. The CDR3 nucleotides read TGTGCCAGCAGCTCCGGACTAGCGGGAGGGGCTGGGGCCAACGTCCTGACTTTC. Amino acids: CASSSGLAGGAGANVLTF.

The chain has TRBV29-1 and TRBJ2-7, with D possibly being TRBD2 (5 bases). Germline V gene lookup returns CDR1 SQVTM and CDR2 ANQGSEA. V was pared by 2 bases and J by 0 bases, with 8 bases between. The CDR3 spans 13 residues. CDR3 in DNA: TGCAGCGTTGAACAAGGGAGCTCCTACGAGCAGTACTTC. Translation gives CSVEQGSSYEQYF.

The rearrangement links TRBV6-6 to TRBJ1-1; D may be TRBD1 (6 bases). The germline V gene encodes CDR1 MNHNY and CDR2 SVGAGI (reference sequence). The CDR3 extends over 14 amino acids. V was trimmed by 2 bases and J by 7 bases, leaving 14 bases between them. CDR3 nucleotides: TGTGCCAGCAGTTACACTACAGGGTTAGTTGAAGCTTTCTTT. It yields the protein CASSYTTGLVEAFF.

The V and J genes are TRBV7-8 and TRBJ2-5, with D unresolved. This CDR3 is 12 amino acids long. The V gene's germline CDR1 is SGHVS and CDR2 FQNEAQ. The V and J ends lost 2 bases and 5 bases respectively, with 6 bases between them. Here the CDR3 reads CASSLFMETQYF. The CDR3 DNA reads TGTGCCAGCAGCTTATTCATGGAGACCCAGTACTTC.

The genes are TRBV4-1 and TRBJ1-1; D is possibly TRBD1 (5 bases). The V gene's germline CDR1 is MGHRA and CDR2 YSYEKL. V was pared by 5 bases and J by 5 bases, with 15 bases between. This CDR3 has 14 amino acids. The CDR3 spells CASSYGGDFTEAFF. CDR3 DNA: TGCGCCAGCAGCTATGGGGGGGATTTTACTGAAGCTTTCTTT.

The chain joins TRBV12-5 to TRBJ1-5, with 8 bases identical to TRBD1. Germline V gene lookup returns CDR1 LGHNT and CDR2 FRNRAP. The CDR3 covers 15 residues. With 6 bases clipped from V and 2 bases from J, the junction kept 6 bases outside the gene matches. CDR3 nucleotides: TGTGCTAGTGGCAATACAGGGGGGGGCAATCAGCCCCAGCATTTT. Translating gives CASGNTGGGNQPQHF.

This chain uses TRBV7-2 with TRBJ1-1; 7 nucleotides align to TRBD1. Germline CDR1 SGHTA, CDR2 FQGNSA. V shed 6 bases and J 0 bases; nucleotides not matched to a gene: 4. The CDR3 covers 14 residues. The DNA of the CDR3 is TGTGCCAGCAGACAGGGGAGGATGAACACTGAAGCTTTCTTT. It is translated as CASRQGRMNTEAFF.

This chain uses TRBV7-2 with TRBJ2-7; D call uncertain. This CDR3 has 12 amino acids. Per the germline V gene, CDR1 is SGHTA and CDR2 is FQGNSA. Deletions cut 5 bases from V and 4 bases from J, with 9 bases between. The CDR3 DNA sequence: TGTGCCAGCAGCCACGGGTCTTACGAGCAGTACTTC. Amino acids: CASSHGSYEQYF.

V usage is TRBV11-3 and J usage is TRBJ2-7; the D is unclear. The CDR3 has 13 residues. Germline V gene lookup returns CDR1 SGHNT and CDR2 YENEEA. V dropped 5 bases and J dropped 6 bases, with 14 bases sitting between them. The CDR3 nucleotides are TGTGCCAGCAGCCCCCGAACCCCCGGCGAGCAGTACTTC. Amino acid sequence: CASSPRTPGEQYF. Drawing the rest from reference TRBV11-3 and TRBJ2-7, the complete variable domain is EAGVVQSPRYKIIEKKQPVAFWCNPISGHNTLYWYLQNLGQGPELLIRYENEEAVDDSQLPKDRFSAERLKGVDSTLKIQPAELGDSAVYLCASSPRTPGEQYFGPGTRLTVT.